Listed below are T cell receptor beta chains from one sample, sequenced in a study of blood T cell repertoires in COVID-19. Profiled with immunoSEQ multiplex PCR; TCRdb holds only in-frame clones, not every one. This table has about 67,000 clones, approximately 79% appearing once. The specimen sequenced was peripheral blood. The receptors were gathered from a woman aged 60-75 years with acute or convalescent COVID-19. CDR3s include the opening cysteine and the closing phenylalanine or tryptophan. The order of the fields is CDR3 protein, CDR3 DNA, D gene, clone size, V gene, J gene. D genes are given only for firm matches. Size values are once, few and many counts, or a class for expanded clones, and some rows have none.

cdr3_aa: CASSKGMAADNSPLHF; cdr3_nt: TGTGCCAGCAGCAAGGGGATGGCAGCCGATAATTCACCCCTCCACTTT; d_call: .; clone_size: once; v_call: TRBV9; j_call: TRBJ1-6
cdr3_aa: CASSFDRVSTDTQYF; cdr3_nt: TGTGCCAGCAGCTTTGACAGGGTTAGCACAGATACGCAGTATTTT; d_call: TRBD1; clone_size: .; v_call: TRBV7-2; j_call: TRBJ2-3
cdr3_aa: CASLRQGTVSQPQHF; cdr3_nt: TGTGCCAGTCTACGACAGGGTACAGTCAGTCAGCCCCAGCATTTT; d_call: TRBD1; clone_size: .; v_call: TRBV6-5; j_call: TRBJ1-5
cdr3_aa: CATDYGGGDEQFF; cdr3_nt: TGCGCCACGGATTACGGCGGGGGAGATGAGCAGTTCTTC; d_call: TRBD2; clone_size: .; v_call: TRBV5-1; j_call: TRBJ2-1
cdr3_aa: CASSLWAASTGELFF; cdr3_nt: TGTGCCAGCAGCTTATGGGCAGCTTCCACCGGGGAGCTGTTTTTT; d_call: .; clone_size: .; v_call: TRBV11-2; j_call: TRBJ2-2
cdr3_aa: CASSPGNGANVLTF; cdr3_nt: TGTGCCAGTAGTCCAGGGAACGGGGCCAACGTCCTGACTTTC; d_call: .; clone_size: .; v_call: TRBV19; j_call: TRBJ2-6
cdr3_aa: CASSKEAPGTYNEQFF; cdr3_nt: TGTGCCAGCAGTAAAGAGGCCCCAGGGACCTACAATGAGCAGTTCTTC; d_call: .; clone_size: once; v_call: TRBV21-1; j_call: TRBJ2-1
cdr3_aa: CASSPPAGGRNEQFF; cdr3_nt: TGTGCCAGCTCACCACCGGCAGGGGGCCGGAATGAGCAGTTCTTC; d_call: TRBD1; clone_size: once; v_call: TRBV18; j_call: TRBJ2-1
cdr3_aa: CASSLAVEAFF; cdr3_nt: TGTGCCAGCAGCTTAGCGGTCGAAGCTTTCTTT; d_call: .; clone_size: .; v_call: TRBV11-2; j_call: TRBJ1-1
cdr3_aa: CASLDRVVYGYTF; cdr3_nt: TGTGCCAGCCTGGACAGGGTGGTGTATGGCTACACCTTC; d_call: TRBD1; clone_size: .; v_call: TRBV19; j_call: TRBJ1-2
cdr3_aa: CASSLLNQPQHF; cdr3_nt: TGTGCCAGCAGCTTATTAAATCAGCCCCAGCATTTT; d_call: .; clone_size: .; v_call: TRBV2; j_call: TRBJ1-5
cdr3_aa: CASRQGDRYYGYTF; cdr3_nt: TGTGCCAGCAGGCAGGGGGACAGATACTATGGCTACACCTTC; d_call: TRBD1; clone_size: .; v_call: TRBV27; j_call: TRBJ1-2
cdr3_aa: CASSRDSATNEKLFF; cdr3_nt: TGTGCCAGCAGCCGGGACAGCGCAACTAATGAAAAACTGTTTTTT; d_call: TRBD1; clone_size: once; v_call: TRBV2; j_call: TRBJ1-4
cdr3_aa: CASSPGTGWGQPQHF; cdr3_nt: TGTGCCAGCAGTCCCGGGACAGGTTGGGGCCAGCCCCAGCATTTT; d_call: TRBD1; clone_size: few; v_call: TRBV27; j_call: TRBJ1-5
cdr3_aa: CASSPEGGVVFTDTQYF; cdr3_nt: TGTGCCAGCAGTCCCGAGGGAGGGGTTGTGTTCACAGATACGCAGTATTTT; d_call: TRBD2; clone_size: .; v_call: TRBV27; j_call: TRBJ2-3
cdr3_aa: CASSPPDRHEQYF; cdr3_nt: TGTGCCAGCAGCCCCCCGGACAGGCACGAGCAGTACTTC; d_call: TRBD1; clone_size: .; v_call: TRBV7-2; j_call: TRBJ2-7
cdr3_aa: CASTRGQGYNEQFF; cdr3_nt: TGTGCCAGCACCCGGGGACAGGGATACAATGAGCAGTTCTTC; d_call: TRBD1; clone_size: few; v_call: TRBV7-3; j_call: TRBJ2-1
cdr3_aa: CASSSAAGRPQHF; cdr3_nt: TGTGCCAGCAGCTCCGCGGCGGGAAGACCCCAGCATTTT; d_call: .; clone_size: .; v_call: TRBV7-2; j_call: TRBJ1-5
cdr3_aa: CASSYSRVAGYTF; cdr3_nt: TGTGCCAGCAGTTACTCTCGGGTCGCTGGCTACACCTTC; d_call: .; clone_size: .; v_call: TRBV6-5; j_call: TRBJ1-2
cdr3_aa: CASTPSLGNEKLFF; cdr3_nt: TGTGCCAGCACCCCGTCGCTAGGTAATGAAAAACTGTTTTTT; d_call: .; clone_size: .; v_call: TRBV28; j_call: TRBJ1-4
cdr3_aa: CASSDRGRTNEKLFF; cdr3_nt: TGTGCCAGCTCGGACAGGGGAAGAACTAATGAAAAACTGTTTTTT; d_call: TRBD1; clone_size: .; v_call: TRBV19; j_call: TRBJ1-4
cdr3_aa: CASSIADSYNEQFF; cdr3_nt: TGTGCCAGTAGTATAGCCGACAGCTACAATGAGCAGTTCTTC; d_call: .; clone_size: .; v_call: TRBV19; j_call: TRBJ2-1
cdr3_aa: CASSEGPGRGYTF; cdr3_nt: TGTGCCAGCAGTGAAGGGCCAGGGCGAGGCTACACCTTC; d_call: .; clone_size: .; v_call: TRBV2; j_call: TRBJ1-2
cdr3_aa: CASSPRIRDREKETQYF; cdr3_nt: TGTGCCAGCAGCCCAAGAATCCGGGACAGGGAAAAAGAGACCCAGTACTTC; d_call: TRBD1; clone_size: .; v_call: TRBV5-8; j_call: TRBJ2-5
cdr3_aa: CASSLGQAYNEQFF; cdr3_nt: TGTGCCAGCAGCCTGGGACAGGCCTACAATGAGCAGTTCTTC; d_call: TRBD1; clone_size: .; v_call: TRBV11-3; j_call: TRBJ2-1
cdr3_aa: CASSSEGSSYEQYF; cdr3_nt: TGCGCCAGCAGCTCGGAGGGCAGCTCCTACGAGCAGTACTTC; d_call: .; clone_size: .; v_call: TRBV5-1; j_call: TRBJ2-7
cdr3_aa: CATSRARASEQYF; cdr3_nt: TGTGCCACCAGCAGAGCCAGGGCATCCGAGCAGTACTTC; d_call: .; clone_size: .; v_call: TRBV15; j_call: TRBJ2-7
cdr3_aa: CASSSEFGQLNEKLFF; cdr3_nt: TGTGCCAGCAGTAGCGAATTCGGACAACTAAATGAAAAACTGTTTTTT; d_call: .; clone_size: once; v_call: TRBV28; j_call: TRBJ1-4
cdr3_aa: CASSLVGRSYEQYF; cdr3_nt: TGTGCCAGCAGCTTGGTGGGCCGCTCCTACGAGCAGTACTTC; d_call: .; clone_size: few; v_call: TRBV5-5; j_call: TRBJ2-7
cdr3_aa: CASSEQEGGGNIQYF; cdr3_nt: TGTGCCAGTAGTGAACAGGAGGGGGGAGGGAACATTCAGTACTTC; d_call: .; clone_size: .; v_call: TRBV19; j_call: TRBJ2-4
cdr3_aa: CASSQIMGSTEAFF; cdr3_nt: TGTGCCAGCAGCCAGATAATGGGGAGCACTGAAGCTTTCTTT; d_call: .; clone_size: .; v_call: TRBV7-9; j_call: TRBJ1-1
cdr3_aa: CASSFGPREDTQYF; cdr3_nt: TGCGCCAGCAGCTTCGGACCCCGGGAAGATACGCAGTATTTT; d_call: .; clone_size: .; v_call: TRBV5-1; j_call: TRBJ2-3
cdr3_aa: CASSFFGETEAFF; cdr3_nt: TGTGCCAGCAGCTTTTTTGGGGAGACTGAAGCTTTCTTT; d_call: .; clone_size: .; v_call: TRBV7-2; j_call: TRBJ1-1
cdr3_aa: CASTAAPGTTIQETQYF; cdr3_nt: TGTGCCAGCACGGCGGCCCCCGGGACTACCATCCAAGAGACCCAGTACTTC; d_call: TRBD2; clone_size: .; v_call: TRBV11-2; j_call: TRBJ2-5
cdr3_aa: CASSLVGLAAGELFF; cdr3_nt: TGTGCCAGCAGCTTAGTTGGACTAGCGGCCGGGGAGCTGTTTTTT; d_call: TRBD2; clone_size: .; v_call: TRBV7-8; j_call: TRBJ2-2
cdr3_aa: CASSGGVGTGGEKLFF; cdr3_nt: TGTGCCAGCAGCGGAGGGGTCGGGACAGGGGGCGAAAAACTGTTTTTT; d_call: TRBD1; clone_size: .; v_call: TRBV7-9; j_call: TRBJ1-4
cdr3_aa: CASRGPGRGNQPQHF; cdr3_nt: TGTGCCAGCCGTGGGCCGGGGAGGGGGAATCAGCCCCAGCATTTT; d_call: .; clone_size: few; v_call: TRBV2; j_call: TRBJ1-5
cdr3_aa: CASSPGVRTEAFF; cdr3_nt: TGTGCCAGCAGCCCGGGGGTTCGCACTGAAGCTTTCTTT; d_call: .; clone_size: .; v_call: TRBV7-8; j_call: TRBJ1-1
cdr3_aa: CASSIGTVEQTQYF; cdr3_nt: TGCGCCAGCAGCATCGGGACAGTAGAGCAGACCCAGTACTTC; d_call: TRBD1; clone_size: .; v_call: TRBV5-1; j_call: TRBJ2-5
cdr3_aa: CASRPFSGGSYNEQFF; cdr3_nt: TGTGCCAGCAGGCCGTTTAGCGGGGGCTCCTACAATGAGCAGTTCTTC; d_call: TRBD2; clone_size: once; v_call: TRBV14; j_call: TRBJ2-1
cdr3_aa: CASSLLPGQGPLAQHF; cdr3_nt: TGTGCCAGCAGCTTGCTCCCGGGACAGGGCCCCTTGGCCCAGCATTTT; d_call: TRBD1; clone_size: once; v_call: TRBV5-8; j_call: TRBJ1-5
cdr3_aa: CASSVRWAGYTF; cdr3_nt: TGTGCCAGTAGTGTCCGATGGGCCGGCTACACCTTC; d_call: .; clone_size: .; v_call: TRBV19; j_call: TRBJ1-2
cdr3_aa: CATAAAGSGETQYF; cdr3_nt: TGTGCCACGGCGGCCGCGGGTAGCGGGGAGACCCAGTACTTC; d_call: TRBD2; clone_size: .; v_call: TRBV25-1; j_call: TRBJ2-5
cdr3_aa: CAISAAGTGANVLTF; cdr3_nt: TGTGCCATCAGTGCGGCGGGAACTGGGGCCAACGTCCTGACTTTC; d_call: .; clone_size: once; v_call: TRBV10-3; j_call: TRBJ2-6